This T cell receptor (beta chain) came from a study of blood T cell repertoires in COVID-19. Measured with immunoSEQ multiplex PCR; TCRdb has only the in-frame clones, and not every one. The sample lists 200,000 to 300,000 clones, approximately 88% seen once, with approximately 1.2% in the top ten. CDR1 SGHDN and CDR2 FVKESK come from the germline V gene. The CDR3 covers 13 residues. Trimming shortened V by 4 bases and J by 5 bases, and 10 bases separated the two germline ends. This sequence originates from a woman in her 40s with acute COVID-19. This chain joins TRBV14 and TRBJ2-3; tentative D call: TRBD1 (5 bases). The sample comprised PBMCs or T cells enriched from blood (not recorded which). CDR3 in DNA: TGTGCCAGCAGCCTATTCGACAGAGATACGCAGTATTTT. It codes for CASSLFDRDTQYF.